The sequence of this T cell receptor (beta chain) was determined in a study of blood T cell repertoires in COVID-19. Study in general: Samples representing acute and convalescent COVID-19 were sourced from the United States, Italy and Spain. From T cells, B-cell-depleted T cells, or PBMCs came the material, which was cDNA or gDNA.

The V gene's germline CDR1 is LNHDA and CDR2 SQIVND (reference sequence). This CDR3 comprises 14 residues. V shed 3 bases and J shed 5 bases, with 11 bases lying between them. Repertoires were generated with immunoSEQ multiplex PCR, while TCRdb's copy carries only in-frame clones and drops some. The data hold some 120,000 clones, with about 80% observed a single time. This clone was observed a single time. The TCR sequence derives from a woman aged 45-59 years with acute or convalescent COVID-19. The chain links TRBV19 to TRBJ1-3; D may be TRBD1 (5 bases). The specimen was peripheral blood. CDR3 nucleotides: TGTGCCAGTAGTATTGGGCAGGGCAGAAACACCATATATTTT. It yields the protein CASSIGQGRNTIYF. Filled out from reference TRBV19 and TRBJ1-3, the complete variable domain reads DGGITQSPKYLFRKEGQNVTLSCEQNLNHDAMYWYRQDPGQGLRLIYYSQIVNDFQKGDIAEGYSVSREKKESFPLTVTSAQKNPTAFYLCASSIGQGRNTIYFGEGSWLTVV.